At least ten counts were recorded for the clone carrying this T cell receptor beta chain. TCRdb fed the RT-PCR reads into MiXCR, producing one record per CDR3 protein. Of about 680,000 distinct CDR3 sequences listed, about 14% are singletons. The J segment lost 1 base and the V segment lost 6 bases, leaving 4 bases of the junction unmatched. Germline CDR1 reads MDHEN; CDR2 reads SYDVKM. CDR3 size: 15 residues. The J gene is TRBJ2-2, the V gene TRBV28, with TRBD1 matching 8 bases. Sequencing was performed on memory CD4+ T cells from blood. This sequence originates from a female donor in good health, serving as a healthy control. The CDR3 region is CASREGTGNTGELFF. In DNA, the CDR3 is TGTGCCAGCAGAGAGGGGACAGGGAACACCGGGGAGCTGTTTTTT.